These 24 T cell receptor beta chains were all obtained from the same sample, sequenced in a study of T cell responses to AZD1222 COVID-19 vaccine. Some clones are missing from TCRdb's copy, which holds only in-frame ones; the method was immunoSEQ multiplex PCR. Of 90,000 to 150,000 clones in the sample, around 92% are singletons; the top ten hold nearly 4.5%. This specimen consisted of peripheral blood, obtained on day 0 of AZD1222 vaccination. The receptors originated from an adult in good health.

Here the CDR3 DNA reads TGTGCCAGCTCACCACAGGGGCAGAACACTGAAGCTTTCTTT. It codes for CASSPQGQNTEAFF. The rearrangement uses TRBV18 and TRBJ1-1, with D possibly matching TRBD1 (5 bases). The CDR3 consists of 14 residues. Germline CDR1 reads KGHSH; CDR2 reads LQKENI. V dropped 1 base and J dropped 1 base, with 7 bases sitting between them. The full variable domain, with the rest looked up from reference TRBV18 and TRBJ1-1, is NAGVMQNPRHLVRRRGQEARLRCSPMKGHSHVYWYRQLPEEGLKFMVYLQKENIIDESGMPKERFSAEFPKEGPSILRIQQVVRGDSAAYFCASSPQGQNTEAFFGQGTRLTVV.

The rearrangement joins TRBV19 to TRBJ1-2; D is undetermined. The CDR3 contains 14 residues. Trimming shortened V by 4 bases and J by 4 bases, and 13 bases separated the two germline ends. CDR1 is LNHDA, CDR2 SQIVND, per germline (reference sequence). The CDR3 sequence: CASSSPVRGYGYTF. The CDR3 DNA reads TGTGCCAGTAGTAGTCCAGTTCGAGGCTATGGCTACACCTTC. The full variable domain, its missing parts supplied by reference TRBV19 and TRBJ1-2, is DGGITQSPKYLFRKEGQNVTLSCEQNLNHDAMYWYRQDPGQGLRLIYYSQIVNDFQKGDIAEGYSVSREKKESFPLTVTSAQKNPTAFYLCASSSPVRGYGYTFGSGTRLTVV.

V and J are TRBV10-3 and TRBJ1-1; D call uncertain. Trimming took 6 bases from V and 1 from J, leaving 9 bases between them. Germline V CDR1 and CDR2: ENHRY, SYGVKD. There are 13 residues in the CDR3. CDR3 nucleotide sequence: TGTGCCATCAGGGGCGGCGGGAACACTGAAGCTTTCTTT. Translating it yields CAIRGGGNTEAFF.

This clone was recorded once. This rearrangement joins TRBV15 to TRBJ2-7; no clear D gene. CDR1 and CDR2 from the germline V gene are LNHNV and YYDKDF (reference sequence). The CDR3 contains 13 residues. The V end lost 1 base, the J end lost 5 bases, and 9 bases lay between the germline ends. The CDR3 DNA reads as TGTGCCACCAGCAGAGGGGTGAGCGACGAGCAGTACTTC. Its protein product is CATSRGVSDEQYF.

The chain combines TRBV28 with TRBJ1-2; possible D gene TRBD1, 6 bases. V lost 2 bases and J 5 bases, leaving 15 bases between the germline ends. CDR1 is MDHEN, CDR2 SYDVKM, per germline. This CDR3 has 15 amino acids. In DNA form, the CDR3 reads TGTGCCAGCAGTTTAGGGGCGACAGGTCCTTATGGCTACACCTTC. Amino acid sequence: CASSLGATGPYGYTF.

The CDR3: CASSQGNGKAIGYTF. Here the CDR3 DNA reads TGTGCCAGCAGCCAGGGGAACGGGAAAGCTATTGGCTACACCTTC. The V and J genes are TRBV5-5 and TRBJ1-2, with D possibly matching TRBD1 (6 bases). This CDR3 is built from 15 residues. The V end was cut by 4 bases, the J end by 7 bases, with 20 bases between. The germline CDR1 and CDR2 sequences are SGHKS and YYEKEE (reference sequence).

This chain joins TRBV3-1 (or the pseudogene TRBV3-2) and TRBJ2-2; no clear D gene. This CDR3 is 12 amino acids long. Trimming stripped 6 bases from V and 4 bases from J, with 6 bases between. In germline, CDR1 is LGHDT, CDR2 YNNKEL (reference sequence). The CDR3, as DNA: TGTGCCAGCAGTCTAAGCACCGGGGAGCTGTTTTTT. The encoded protein is CASSLSTGELFF.

The J gene is TRBJ2-7, the V gene TRBV5-1; 11 bases are a match to TRBD1. Germline V gene data show CDR1 as SGHRS and CDR2 as YFSETQ. The V gene end was trimmed by 2 bases and the J gene end by 5 bases; junction bases not matched to a gene: 6. The CDR3 is 15 amino acids. The chain's CDR3 is CASSLGQGAGNEQYF. CDR3 in DNA: TGCGCCAGCAGCTTAGGACAGGGGGCGGGAAACGAGCAGTACTTC.

The rearrangement uses TRBV10-2 and TRBJ2-2; 9 nucleotides align to TRBD2. CDR3 length: 15 amino acids. Germline lookup yields CDR1 WSHSY and CDR2 SAAADI. J was trimmed by 0 bases and V by 10 bases; bases with no gene match: 6. The chain's CDR3 is CATIGLASNTGELFF. CDR3 bases: TGCGCCACCATCGGACTAGCGTCGAACACCGGGGAGCTGTTTTTT.

V usage is TRBV28 and J usage is TRBJ1-5; 8 positions match TRBD1. Germline CDR1 MDHEN, CDR2 SYDVKM. The CDR3 runs to 14 residues. The trim removed 4 bases at V and 4 bases at J, leaving 3 bases unmatched. The CDR3 loop reads CASSSGGYNQPQHF. The CDR3 DNA reads as TGTGCCAGCAGTTCAGGGGGCTATAATCAGCCCCAGCATTTT.

This chain joins TRBV4-1 and TRBJ2-7; possibly TRBD2 for D (6 bases). This CDR3 contains 14 residues. The V end was cut by 2 bases, the J end by 2 bases, with 10 bases between. Germline values: CDR1 MGHRA, CDR2 YSYEKL. This CDR3 reads CASSQPGGAYEQYF. The CDR3 bases are TGCGCCAGCAGCCAACCTGGCGGGGCCTACGAGCAGTACTTC.

This chain connects TRBV5-1 to TRBJ2-3; 9 bases map to TRBD2. V lost 4 bases and J lost 1; bases outside the gene matches: 7. CDR3 length: 16 residues. Per the germline V gene, CDR1 is SGHRS and CDR2 is YFSETQ. The CDR3 is CASSLAGGRGTDTQYF. The CDR3 DNA is TGCGCCAGCAGCCTAGCAGGCGGGAGGGGCACAGATACGCAGTATTTT.

The chain couples TRBV2 to TRBJ2-7; D not certain. CDR1 SNHLY and CDR2 FYNNEI come from the germline V gene. Trimming took off 1 base at V and 7 bases at J, with 8 bases between the two ends. The CDR3 is made up of 12 amino acids. CDR3 sequence reads: CASSEGLGEQYF. CDR3 sequence (DNA): TGTGCCAGCAGTGAAGGGTTAGGGGAGCAGTACTTC.

This sequence joins TRBV6-1 and TRBJ1-2; 7 bases line up with TRBD1. The CDR3 has 15 residues. V lost 0 bases to trimming and J lost 4 bases; unmatched junction nucleotides: 5. The germline gives CDR1 MNHNS, CDR2 SASEGT. The CDR3 DNA sequence: TGTGCCAGCAGTGAAGCGGGACAGCGGGGCTATGGCTACACCTTC. The encoded protein is CASSEAGQRGYGYTF.

The V call is TRBV18, the J call TRBJ1-2, with TRBD1 as a possible D gene (6 bases). Germline V gene data show CDR1 as KGHSH and CDR2 as LQKENI. The V end lost 5 bases, the J end lost 6 bases, and 16 bases lay between the germline ends. The CDR3 has 14 residues. CDR3 DNA sequence: TGTGCCAGCTCATGGACAGTCGAAAGGCATGGCTACACCTTC. Protein sequence: CASSWTVERHGYTF.

This clone was seen more than once but under ten times. The chain carries TRBV4-1 and TRBJ2-7; 9 bases align to TRBD1. Trimming removed 1 base from V and 3 bases from J; junction bases left unmatched: 7. The CDR3 totals 16 residues. Looked up from germline, CDR1 is MGHRA and CDR2 is YSYEKL. In DNA, the CDR3 is TGCGCCAGCAGCCAAGGCCCGGGACAGGGAATCTACGAGCAGTACTTC. This sequence encodes CASSQGPGQGIYEQYF.

The J gene is TRBJ1-4, the V gene TRBV28; D perhaps matches TRBD1 (6 bases). Germline lookup yields CDR1 MDHEN and CDR2 SYDVKM. The CDR3 length is 13 residues. The V end lost 6 bases, the J end lost 5 bases, and 10 bases lay between the germline ends. This CDR3 reads CASRGHENEKLFF. The CDR3 region has the DNA TGTGCCAGCAGGGGACACGAAAATGAAAAACTGTTTTTT.

This clone was recorded only once. This sequence joins TRBV3-1 (or the pseudogene TRBV3-2) and TRBJ1-2; no clear D gene. This CDR3 comprises 14 residues. Germline V gene sequence: CDR1 LGHDT, CDR2 YNNKEL (reference sequence). V was shortened by 6 bases and J by 0 bases, with 11 bases between the two germline ends. CDR3 in amino acids: CASRNSGTNYGYTF. Here the CDR3 DNA reads TGTGCCAGCAGAAACAGTGGTACTAACTATGGCTACACCTTC.

V usage is TRBV5-1 and J usage is TRBJ2-3; TRBD1 matches 8 bases. V shed 3 bases and J 6 bases; nucleotides not matched to a gene: 9. Germline loops: CDR1 SGHRS, CDR2 YFSETQ. The length of the CDR3 is 15 residues. This CDR3 is CASSSGRDRSDTQYF. The CDR3 nucleotides read TGCGCCAGCAGCTCGGGTAGGGACAGGTCGGATACGCAGTATTTT.

This clone has only a few counts. The chain is built from TRBV5-1 and TRBJ2-5; D is possibly TRBD1 or TRBD2 (5 bases each). The CDR3 has 13 residues. CDR1 SGHRS and CDR2 YFSETQ come from the germline V gene. V dropped 2 bases and J dropped 7 bases, with 12 bases sitting between them. The CDR3 is CASSFSTGGTQYF. Here the CDR3 DNA reads TGCGCCAGCAGCTTTTCCACAGGAGGGACCCAGTACTTC.

The chain recombines TRBV11-2 with TRBJ1-3, with TRBD1 matching over 7 bases. There are 16 residues in the CDR3. Trimming at V came to 1 base and at J to 1 base, leaving 4 bases not matched to a gene. Germline values: CDR1 SGHAT, CDR2 FQNNGV. The CDR3 spells CASSLVQGKSGNTIYF. The CDR3 DNA reads as TGTGCCAGCAGCTTAGTACAGGGGAAATCTGGAAACACCATATATTTT.

This clone was recorded once. The chain employs TRBV11-3 and TRBJ1-4, with a tentative D call TRBD1 (6 bases). Per germline, CDR1 SGHNT and CDR2 YENEEA. This CDR3 comprises 16 residues. Trimming stripped 4 bases from V and 4 bases from J, with 16 bases between. The CDR3 nucleotides read TGTGCCAGCAGCTCCCCCGGGACACCAGATAATGAAAAACTGTTTTTT. Translating it yields CASSSPGTPDNEKLFF.

The genes are TRBV28 and TRBJ1-5; 10 bases fit TRBD1. V shed 6 bases and J 7 bases; nucleotides not matched to a gene: 9. Germline CDR1 is MDHEN and CDR2 is SYDVKM. The CDR3 consists of 15 residues. In nucleotides, the CDR3 is TGTGCCAGCAGCGTAAGGACAGGGGGTTCCCAGCCCCAGCATTTT. This gives the protein CASSVRTGGSQPQHF.

The chain recombines TRBV19 with TRBJ1-2; D may be TRBD1 (6 bases). Trimming shortened V by 5 bases and J by 3 bases, and 10 bases separated the two germline ends. CDR3 size: 13 residues. Looked up from germline, CDR1 is LNHDA and CDR2 is SQIVND (reference sequence). The CDR3 coding sequence is TGTGCCAGTAGTCCACAGGGCTACTATGGCTACACCTTC. This codes for CASSPQGYYGYTF.